This T cell receptor (beta chain) was profiled in a study of CD8 T cells in ankylosing spondylitis. The CDR3 extends over 15 amino acids. V was cut by 0 bases and J by 6 bases, with 13 bases left in between. Germline assignment: CDR1 SGHRS and CDR2 YFSETQ. Study-wide results and caveats: Researchers reportedly found disease-linked clones significantly enriched in matched ankylosing spondylitis synovial fluid. Some of the motif variants had earlier been found in reactive arthritis patients' fluid and blood. Characteristic of ankylosing spondylitis blood, it appeared, was a TCR beta motif comprising about eight highly homologous variants.

This clonotype was seen more than once but under ten times. Its matching antigen is unknown. One entry per CDR3 protein results from TCRdb running MiXCR on the 5' RACE reads. The sample lists about 33,000 distinct CDR3 sequences, 13% to 15% occurring once. This TCR was sampled from a male donor with ankylosing spondylitis or in good health (not recorded which). The specimen sequenced was blood. The chain has TRBV5-1 and TRBJ1-3; no clear D gene. The CDR3 is CASSLEGPRENTIYF. CDR3 coding DNA: TGCGCCAGCAGCTTGGAGGGTCCTCGTGAAAACACCATATATTTT.